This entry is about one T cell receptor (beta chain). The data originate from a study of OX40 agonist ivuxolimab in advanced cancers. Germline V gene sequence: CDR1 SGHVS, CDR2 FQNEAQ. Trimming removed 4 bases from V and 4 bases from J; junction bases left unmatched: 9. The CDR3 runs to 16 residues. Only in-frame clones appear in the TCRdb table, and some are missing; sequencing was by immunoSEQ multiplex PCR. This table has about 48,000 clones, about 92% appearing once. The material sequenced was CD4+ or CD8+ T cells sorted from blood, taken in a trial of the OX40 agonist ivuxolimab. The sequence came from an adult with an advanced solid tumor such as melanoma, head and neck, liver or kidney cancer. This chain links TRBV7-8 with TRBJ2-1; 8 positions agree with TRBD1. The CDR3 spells CASSSVGQGAYNEQFF. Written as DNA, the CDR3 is TGTGCCAGCAGCTCCGTTGGTCAGGGGGCTTACAATGAGCAGTTCTTC.